This T cell receptor beta chain was retrieved from a study of blood T cell repertoires in COVID-19 (dated by TCRdb to the early 2020s). Study-level background: The collaborator samples originated in the United States, Italy and Spain and spanned the acute and convalescent phases of COVID-19. The material from the prospective study consisted of cDNA or gDNA derived from T cells, B-cell-depleted T cells, or PBMCs. Deeply sampled blood TCRbeta repertoires from subjects exposed to, actively infected with, or recovered from COVID-19 were included in the dataset. The repertoires were made available in a free public database intended to serve as a resource for research on the immune response to SARS-CoV-2. The samples were drawn from the first 160 participants of the ongoing ImmuneRACE study and from 950 to 1,500 subjects provided by 6 global collaborators. A de-identified subject ID, COVID-19 status, age in years and sex were almost always included in the sample metadata. Where available, HLA class I and class II types were obtained from metadata supplied by the sample provider rather than from assay-based typing. The paper as a whole reports these results and caveats: The quantity of clinical and demographic metadata differed by source and by participant and was supplied without curation.

Whole blood was collected in K2EDTA tubes by collaborating institutions according to the institutions' own protocols. For TCRbeta analysis, collaborators shipped samples as frozen whole blood, isolated PBMCs, or DNA extracted from either of those sample types. The immunoSEQ Assay, a bias-controlled multiplex PCR, was used to amplify TCRbeta CDR3 regions from genomic DNA. Per the original workflow: The number of nucleated cells in each sample was estimated from the amplification of reference gene primers within the assay. Sequence reads were collapsed and filtered to measure the absolute abundance of every unique TCRbeta CDR3 rearrangement. For each sample, productive Simpson clonality was calculated by taking the square root of Simpson's diversity index across productive rearrangements. This immuneACCESS table, as held by TCRdb, lists in-frame sequences with V and J called but not all clones. Of the missing ones, under half trace to an unresolved V gene in checked studies; the others have no known cause. That table supplies the V and J calls and clone size; D and trimming were determined from the DNA. Recorded for this sample are roughly 100,000 clones; approximately 80% of them occurred a single time. The top ten clones comprise around 13% of the sample.

The germline V gene (reference sequence) specifies SEHNR as CDR1 and FQNEAQ as CDR2. Measured from the cysteine to the phenylalanine, the CDR3 is 12 residues long. Only the CDR3 portion is preserved as DNA: 36 bases, with reading frame beginning at the first base. V and J are truncated by 2 bases and 6 bases respectively, leaving an intervening sequence of 8 bases. In regard to this clone: Its antigen is currently not known. No per-base quality is available; no much larger clone lies one base away.

The sequenced sample consisted of peripheral blood. This chain is built from TRBV7-9 and TRBJ2-7, with the D gene too uncertain to name. The source is a human donor in a cohort sampled during active COVID-19. The CDR3 region reads CASSLLDPEQYF. The DNA sequence is as follows: TGTGCCAGCAGCTTACTAGACCCCGAGCAGTACTTC.